Described below is a single TCR beta chain sequence and its context. The data originate from a study of beta chain features in type 1 diabetes. Reverse transcribing all isolated RNA meant expressed TCRB transcripts were sequenced. Repertoires were generated with immunoSEQ multiplex PCR, while TCRdb's copy carries only in-frame clones and drops some. The sample has 450,000 to 600,000 clones, over 25% seen once. V was shortened by 3 bases and J by 0 bases, with 15 bases between the two germline ends. Germline CDR1 is GTSNPN and CDR2 is SVGIG (reference sequence). The length of the CDR3 is 15 residues. The rearrangement links TRBV30 to TRBJ2-7; no clear D. Sequencing was done on a sample of naive CD4+ T cells from blood. The TCR comes from a man aged 18 to 30 in good health. The CDR3 nucleotides are TGTGCCTGGAGCCCCCTGAGGTTGAGCTCCTACGAGCAGTACTTC. It yields the protein CAWSPLRLSSYEQYF.